This T cell receptor (beta chain) was captured by sequencing in a study of CD8 T cells in ankylosing spondylitis (TCRdb year 2017). For the study in its entirety: T cell receptor beta repertoires were profiled in healthy donors and ankylosing spondylitis patients so that disease-linked TCR variants could be found. The full study cohort comprised 20 to 25 ankylosing spondylitis patients and 85 to 120 healthy donors. Samples of peripheral blood were taken, and for ankylosing spondylitis patients, synovial fluid was collected as well. The paper as a whole reports these results and caveats: A TCR beta motif of eight highly homologous amino acid variants appeared characteristic of blood from ankylosing spondylitis patients. The disease-linked clones were reported as significantly enriched in matched synovial fluid samples from ankylosing spondylitis patients. The disease-linked clones had a CD8+ phenotype and were found at relatively low frequencies in peripheral blood. Some motif variants were previously reported in synovial fluid and blood of reactive arthritis patients, suggesting common disease-initiation mechanisms.

The sequencer was an Illumina HiSeq 2500. Quantitative 5'-RACE with molecular barcodes was used to prepare TCR beta libraries. In the authors' own workflow: A new computational method based on a probabilistic model of VDJ rearrangement was used to identify disease-linked TCR variants. The raw public data were reprocessed by TCRdb itself: fastp quality trimming at Q25, MiXCR clonotype calling, in-frame beta chains only. Every distinct CDR3 protein forms one entry, paired with its most common genes and DNA. The V and J calls and clone size come from TCRdb's table, not from the authors' own analysis. The sample data list a few hundred thousand distinct CDR3 sequences, and 12% of these were observed just once. Approximately 6.3% of the sample lies in the top ten. Relative to germline, V is 6 bases shorter and J is 4 bases shorter, with 19 bases between their ends. Its CDR3 holds 16 amino acids, cysteine through phenylalanine. Left in the record is the CDR3 DNA by itself, 48 bases read in frame from the first base. The germline V gene gives CDR1 as WSHSY and CDR2 as SAAADI.

This clonotype was seen only once. Its target antigen remains unknown. Base qualities were left out, and no much larger clone turns up one base away. A lone read offers only weak evidence. The rearrangement joined TRBV10-2 to TRBJ2-1, with a weak D call of TRBD2 (5 bases match). This TCR was recovered from a male donor with ankylosing spondylitis. The sequenced sample consisted of blood, either unsorted or a sorted T cell fraction (not recorded which). The DNA sequence follows: TGCGCCAGCAGCCACTTAGGGAGTACGTCGTACAATGAGCAGTTCTTC. The resulting protein is CASSHLGSTSYNEQFF.